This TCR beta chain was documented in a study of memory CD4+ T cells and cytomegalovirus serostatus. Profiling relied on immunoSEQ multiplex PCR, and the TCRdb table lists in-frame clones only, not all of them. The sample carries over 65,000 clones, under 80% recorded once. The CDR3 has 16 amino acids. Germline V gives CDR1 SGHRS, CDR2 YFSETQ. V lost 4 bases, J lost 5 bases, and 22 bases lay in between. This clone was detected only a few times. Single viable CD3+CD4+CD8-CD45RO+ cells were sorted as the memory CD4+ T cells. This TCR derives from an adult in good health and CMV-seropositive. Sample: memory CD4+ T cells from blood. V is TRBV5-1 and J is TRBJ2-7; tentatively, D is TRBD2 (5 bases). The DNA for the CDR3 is TGCGCCAGCAGCCACGTCAAGCAAGGAGGTGGCGACGAGCAGTACTTC. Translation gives CASSHVKQGGGDEQYF.